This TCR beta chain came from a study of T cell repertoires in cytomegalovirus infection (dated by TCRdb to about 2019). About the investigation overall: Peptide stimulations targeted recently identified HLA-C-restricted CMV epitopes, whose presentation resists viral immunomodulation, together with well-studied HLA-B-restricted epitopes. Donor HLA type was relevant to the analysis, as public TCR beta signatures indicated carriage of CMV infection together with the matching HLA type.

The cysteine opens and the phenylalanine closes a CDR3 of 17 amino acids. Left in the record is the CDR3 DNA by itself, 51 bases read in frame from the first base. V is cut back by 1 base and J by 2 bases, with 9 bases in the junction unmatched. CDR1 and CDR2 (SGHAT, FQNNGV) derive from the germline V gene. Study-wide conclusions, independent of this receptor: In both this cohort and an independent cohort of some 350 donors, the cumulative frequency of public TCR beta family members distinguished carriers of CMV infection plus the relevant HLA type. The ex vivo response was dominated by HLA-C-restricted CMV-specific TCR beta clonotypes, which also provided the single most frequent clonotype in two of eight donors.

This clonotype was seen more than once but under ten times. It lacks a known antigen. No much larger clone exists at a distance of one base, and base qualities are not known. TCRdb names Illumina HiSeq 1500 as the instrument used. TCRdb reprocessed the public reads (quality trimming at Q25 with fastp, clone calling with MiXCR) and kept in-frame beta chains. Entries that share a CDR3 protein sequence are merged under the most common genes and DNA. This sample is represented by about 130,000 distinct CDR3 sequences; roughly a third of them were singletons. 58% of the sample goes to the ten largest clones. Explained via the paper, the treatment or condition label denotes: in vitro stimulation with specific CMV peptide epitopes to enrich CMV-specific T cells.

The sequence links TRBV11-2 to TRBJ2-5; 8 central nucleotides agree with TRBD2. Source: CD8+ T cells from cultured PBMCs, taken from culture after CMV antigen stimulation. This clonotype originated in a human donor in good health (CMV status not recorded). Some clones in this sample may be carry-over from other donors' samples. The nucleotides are TGTGCCAGCAGCTTAGTCGGTAGCGGGGAAGCACAAGAGACCCAGTACTTC. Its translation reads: CASSLVGSGEAQETQYF.